The clone carrying this TCR beta chain was observed a few times. The data were taken from a study of T-cell memory formation after mild COVID-19. The CDR3 has 18 amino acids. Germline-derived CDR1 and CDR2 are MNHNY and SVGAGI (reference sequence). The V end lost 7 bases, the J end lost 3 bases, and 24 bases lay between the germline ends. From the 5' RACE reads, TCRdb called clonotypes with MiXCR, one entry per CDR3 protein. The repertoire includes about 470,000 distinct CDR3 sequences, more than 20% of them detected once, and about an eighth sits in the top ten. Sequencing was done on a sample of PBMCs or a T cell subset sorted from them (not recorded which). This chain joins TRBV6-6 and TRBJ2-2; D is possibly TRBD1 (6 bases). The TCR sequence derives from an adult woman who had mild COVID-19 (a few samples of this study predate the infection). Cell type and time point are not known. This CDR3 reads CASTSSGAPLLDTGELFF. The CDR3 DNA follows: TGTGCCAGCACCTCATCAGGGGCTCCGCTTCTGGACACCGGGGAGCTGTTTTTT.